The clone carrying this TCR beta chain was detected once. The antigen remains undetermined. The record originates from a study of shared clonotypes between healthy human individuals. In the study overall: Each donor's CD4 naive and CD4 memory cells filled three plates apiece, CD8 naive two, and CD8 memory one.

The donor cohort consisted entirely of Caucasian adults residing in Nashville, Tennessee. The germline V gene encodes CDR1 SQVTM and CDR2 ANQGSEA. CDR3 size: 17 residues. The ends lost 1 base at V and 0 bases at J; junction bases unmatched: 7. General observations from the study: Inspection by rarefaction showed sorted-subset sequencing to be incomplete despite large depth.

Produced via immunoSEQ multiplex PCR; TCRdb's table is partial and in-frame only. Of roughly 760,000 clones listed, 74% are singletons. The TCR sequence derives from a woman in her thirties in good health. The chain recombines TRBV29-1 with TRBJ2-1, with TRBD1 matching over 9 bases. Sample: memory CD4+ T cells sorted from blood. Subset meaning: CD45RA-negative fraction. CDR3 loop: CSVEGLVGQGSYNEQFF. For the CDR3, the DNA is TGCAGCGTTGAAGGACTAGTGGGACAGGGCTCCTACAATGAGCAGTTCTTC.